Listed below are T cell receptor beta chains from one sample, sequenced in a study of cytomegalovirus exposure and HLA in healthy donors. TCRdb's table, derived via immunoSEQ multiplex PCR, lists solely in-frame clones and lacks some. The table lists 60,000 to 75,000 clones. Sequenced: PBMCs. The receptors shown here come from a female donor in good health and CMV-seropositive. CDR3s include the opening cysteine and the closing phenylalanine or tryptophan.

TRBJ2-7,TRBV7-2,CASTPGSSGRVYEQYF
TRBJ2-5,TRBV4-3,CASSQELLDRGGETQYF
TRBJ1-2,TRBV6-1,CASSDPIGTGYPVYGYTF
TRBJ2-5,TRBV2,CASRGTTYEETQYF
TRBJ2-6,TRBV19,CASSSSWANVLTF
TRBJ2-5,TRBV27,CASSTQWGRETQYF
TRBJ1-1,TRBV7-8,CASSLGTGNTEAFF
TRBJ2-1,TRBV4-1,CASSQTGGGNEQFF
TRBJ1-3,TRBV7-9,CASSLGPAGNTIYF
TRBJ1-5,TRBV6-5,CASSYSYRYSNQPQHF
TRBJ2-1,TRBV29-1,CSVQGVYNEQFF
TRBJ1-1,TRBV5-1,CASSFGFYDTEAFF
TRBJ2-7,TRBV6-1,CASSERGEGPEQYF
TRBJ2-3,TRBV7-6,CASSLAGGEGTDTQYF
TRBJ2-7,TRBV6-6,CASRSTGYEQYF
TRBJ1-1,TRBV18,CASKTDRRNTEDFF